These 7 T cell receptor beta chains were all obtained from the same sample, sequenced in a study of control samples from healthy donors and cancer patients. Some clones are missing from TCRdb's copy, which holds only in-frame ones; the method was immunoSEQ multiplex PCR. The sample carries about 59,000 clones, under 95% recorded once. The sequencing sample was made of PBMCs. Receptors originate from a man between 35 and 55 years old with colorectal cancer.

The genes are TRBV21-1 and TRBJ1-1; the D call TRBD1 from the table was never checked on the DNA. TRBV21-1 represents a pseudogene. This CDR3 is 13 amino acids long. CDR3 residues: CASSIGVDTEAFF. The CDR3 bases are TGTGCCAGCAGCATAGGGGTCGACACTGAAGCTTTCTTT.

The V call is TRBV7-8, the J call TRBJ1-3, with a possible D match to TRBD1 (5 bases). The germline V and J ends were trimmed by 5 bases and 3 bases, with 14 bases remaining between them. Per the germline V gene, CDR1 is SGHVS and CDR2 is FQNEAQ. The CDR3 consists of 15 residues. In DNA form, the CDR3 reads TGTGCCAGCAGCGAGACAGAGGCGTTTGGAAACACCATATATTTT. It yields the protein CASSETEAFGNTIYF. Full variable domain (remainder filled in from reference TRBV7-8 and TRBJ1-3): GAGVSQSPRYKVAKRGQDVALRCDPISGHVSLFWYQQALGQGPEFLTYFQNEAQLDKSGLPSDRFFAERPEGSVSTLKIQRTQQEDSAVYLCASSETEAFGNTIYFGEGSWLTVV.

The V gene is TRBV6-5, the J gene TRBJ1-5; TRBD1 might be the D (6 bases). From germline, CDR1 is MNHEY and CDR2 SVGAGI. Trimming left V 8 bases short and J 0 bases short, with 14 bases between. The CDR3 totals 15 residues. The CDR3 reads CASGWTADSNQPQHF. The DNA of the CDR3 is TGTGCCAGCGGCTGGACAGCCGATAGCAATCAGCCCCAGCATTTT.

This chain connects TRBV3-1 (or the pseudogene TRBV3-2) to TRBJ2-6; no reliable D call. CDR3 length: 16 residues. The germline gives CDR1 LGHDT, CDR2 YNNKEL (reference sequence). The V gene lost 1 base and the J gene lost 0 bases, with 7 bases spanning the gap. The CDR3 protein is CASSQVRHSGANVLTF. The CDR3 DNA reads TGTGCCAGCAGCCAAGTGAGGCACTCTGGGGCCAACGTCCTGACTTTC.

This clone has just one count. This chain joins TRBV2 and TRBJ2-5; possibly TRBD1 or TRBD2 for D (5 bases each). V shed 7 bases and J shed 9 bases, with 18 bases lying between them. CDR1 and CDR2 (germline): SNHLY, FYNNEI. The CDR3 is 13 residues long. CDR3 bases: TGTGCCAGCAAGGCATCGGTTATGGGGGCCCAGTACTTC. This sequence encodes CASKASVMGAQYF.

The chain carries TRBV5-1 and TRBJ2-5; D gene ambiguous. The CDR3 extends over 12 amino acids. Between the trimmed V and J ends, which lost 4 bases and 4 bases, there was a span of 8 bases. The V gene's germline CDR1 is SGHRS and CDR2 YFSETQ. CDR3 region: CASSASGETQYF. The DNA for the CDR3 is TGCGCCAGCAGCGCTTCGGGAGAGACCCAGTACTTC.

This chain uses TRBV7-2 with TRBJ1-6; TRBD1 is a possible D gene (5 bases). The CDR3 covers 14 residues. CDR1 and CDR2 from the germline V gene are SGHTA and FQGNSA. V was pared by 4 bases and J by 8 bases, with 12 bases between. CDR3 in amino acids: CASSSDSEDSPLHF. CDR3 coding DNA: TGTGCCAGCAGCTCCGACAGTGAGGATTCACCCCTCCACTTT.